The entry below describes one TCR beta chain. Its matching antigen is unknown. The entry originates in a study of T-cell memory formation after mild COVID-19. Via MiXCR, TCRdb re-called the 5' RACE reads, giving one row per CDR3 protein. The profile shows some 330,000 distinct CDR3 sequences, roughly 21% of them singletons. Study conclusions and caveats: Second-wave clones that peaked on day 37 lacked confirmed SARS-CoV-2 specificity.

The TCR sequence derives from an adult woman who had mild COVID-19 (a few samples of this study predate the infection). Cell type and time point are not known. The sample taken for sequencing was PBMCs or a T cell subset sorted from them (not recorded which).

The CDR3: CATSDSLDEKLFF. In DNA form, the CDR3 reads TGTGCCACCAGTGATTCCTTGGATGAAAAACTGTTTTTT. The V and J genes are TRBV24-1 and TRBJ1-4; D ambiguous. Germline V gene sequence: CDR1 KGHDR, CDR2 SFDVKD. This CDR3 is 13 amino acids long. Trimming cost V 2 bases and J 6 bases, with 6 bases left between them.